Listed below are T cell receptor beta chains from one sample, sequenced in a study of CD4 T cells in relation to SARS-CoV-2 and coronaviruses. TCRdb keeps only in-frame clones here, not all; method: immunoSEQ multiplex PCR. The repertoire consists of around 65,000 clones, with about 89% occurring once and the leading ten covering 1.5% to 2%. Sequenced material: memory CD4+ T cells from PBMCs. These receptors came from a human donor in good health. CDR3s include the opening cysteine and the closing phenylalanine or tryptophan. Fields, in order: clone size, J gene, V gene, CDR3 length, D gene, CDR3 DNA, CDR3 protein. The D gene is left open where the match is weak. A row's size may be missing; if present it is once, few, many or a size class.

NA TRBJ1-2 TRBV7-8 14 TRBD1 TGTGCCAGCAGCTCCGACAGGGCAGTCTATGGCTACACCTTC CASSSDRAVYGYTF
NA TRBJ2-7 TRBV18 16 NA TGTGCCAGCACCAGCCGGCAAGGGGTGCAGTCCTACGAGCAGTACTTC CASTSRQGVQSYEQYF
NA TRBJ1-2 TRBV5-1 14 NA TGCGCCAGCAGCTACTTTACAGACAACTATGGCTACACCTTC CASSYFTDNYGYTF
NA TRBJ1-4 TRBV7-9 17 TRBD1 TGTGCCAGCAGCCTGACCGGGACAGGGGAAGCTAATGAAAAACTGTTTTTT CASSLTGTGEANEKLFF
NA TRBJ2-1 TRBV5-1 15 TRBD2 TGCGCCAGCAGCCTCGGACTAGCGTCCTACAATGAGCAGTTCTTC CASSLGLASYNEQFF
NA TRBJ1-4 TRBV5-5 18 TRBD1 TGTGCCAGCAGCCTGGATCAGGGACAGGGGTTAGGGAGTGAAAAACTGTTTTTT CASSLDQGQGLGSEKLFF
NA TRBJ1-4 TRBV11-2 18 TRBD1 TGTGCCAGCAGCCCCCGGACAGGGCGTATCCGAACTAATGAAAAACTGTTTTTT CASSPRTGRIRTNEKLFF
NA TRBJ2-2 TRBV5-1 13 NA TGCGCCAGCGCCTACGAGTTAACCGGGGAGCTGTTTTTT CASAYELTGELFF
NA TRBJ1-2 TRBV19 15 TRBD1 TGTGCCAGTAGTGACTACAGGGGGCGCGAGTATGGCTACACCTTC CASSDYRGREYGYTF
NA TRBJ1-6 TRBV7-3 13 TRBD1 TGTGCCAGCAGCCCGGGACAGGGTTCACCCCTCCACTTT CASSPGQGSPLHF
NA TRBJ1-3 TRBV7-2 15 NA TGTGCCAGCACCGCCAACCCAGGGGCGGAAAACACCATATATTTT CASTANPGAENTIYF
NA TRBJ1-1 TRBV9 15 NA TGTGCCAGCAGCCCCCAGGTGGGGGTAGGGACTGAAGCTTTCTTT CASSPQVGVGTEAFF
NA TRBJ2-1 TRBV7-3 14 NA TGTGCCAGCAGCGAGAGTCGGAATTACAATGAGCAGTTCTTC CASSESRNYNEQFF
NA TRBJ2-2 TRBV11-3 16 TRBD1 TGTGCCAGCAGCACACGACAGGGGGCAAACACCGGGGAGCTGTTTTTT CASSTRQGANTGELFF
NA TRBJ2-6 TRBV27 17 TRBD1 TGTGCCAGCAGTTACCGAACGACAGGGACCGGGGCCAACGTCCTGACTTTC CASSYRTTGTGANVLTF
NA TRBJ1-1 TRBV7-2 16 NA TGTGCCAGCAGCTTAGGGTGGGGAGACCATGGGACTGAAGCTTTCTTT CASSLGWGDHGTEAFF
NA TRBJ1-2 TRBV28 13 NA TGTGCCAGCATCACTGATGGGGTTGGTGGCTACACCTTC CASITDGVGGYTF
NA TRBJ2-1 TRBV28 13 NA TGTGCCAGCAGTTCGGGTACTCAGGGGTGGCAGTTCTTC CASSSGTQGWQFF
few TRBJ2-2 TRBV21-1 11 NA TGTGCCAGCAGGCATACCGGGGAGCTGTTTTTT CASRHTGELFF
once TRBJ1-1 TRBV7-2 14 NA TGTGCCAGCAGCTTACAGGGGTTCGGCACTGAAGCTTTCTTT CASSLQGFGTEAFF
NA TRBJ2-3 TRBV5-4 14 NA TGTGCCAGCAGCTCCCCCGAGACTTCCGGGACGCAGTATTTT CASSSPETSGTQYF
NA TRBJ1-2 TRBV5-6 13 NA TGTGCCAGCAGCCCGGACACTAACTATGGCTACACCTTC CASSPDTNYGYTF
NA TRBJ2-4 TRBV7-2 17 TRBD2 TGTGCCAGCAGCTTAACTAGCGGGGGGCCAGCCAAAAACATTCAGTACTTC CASSLTSGGPAKNIQYF
NA TRBJ1-4 TRBV6-2/TRBV6-3 16 NA TGTGCCAGCAGTGACACCAGGGATCCCCTTAATGAAAAACTGTTTTTT CASSDTRDPLNEKLFF
NA TRBJ2-5 TRBV5-1 16 NA TGCGCCAGCAGCTTGGGGGGGTCTGGGACACCAGAGACCCAGTACTTC CASSLGGSGTPETQYF
NA TRBJ1-3 TRBV6-1 15 NA TGTGCCAGCAGTGAAACCCCAGCCTCTGGAAACACCATATATTTT CASSETPASGNTIYF
NA TRBJ2-1 TRBV5-1 15 TRBD2 TGCGCCAGCAGCTCCCTAGCGGGAGGGCCGGATGAGCAGTTCTTC CASSSLAGGPDEQFF
NA TRBJ2-7 TRBV10-3 12 TRBD1 TGTGCCATCGGGACAGGGGGGGGAGAGCAGTACTTC CAIGTGGGEQYF
NA TRBJ1-3 TRBV5-6 14 NA TGTGCCAGCAGCTTGGACAGGACTGGAAACACCATATATTTT CASSLDRTGNTIYF
NA TRBJ1-2 TRBV7-2 13 NA TGTGCCAGCAGCCCCCGAGTCGGCTATGGCTACACCTTC CASSPRVGYGYTF
medium-sized TRBJ2-7 TRBV6-2/TRBV6-3 12 NA TGTGCCAGCAGTTCCACCTCCTACGAGCAGTACTTC CASSSTSYEQYF
NA TRBJ2-5 TRBV28 13 NA TGTGCCAGCAGCTCCCTCCACCAAGAGACCCAGTACTTC CASSSLHQETQYF
NA TRBJ1-4 TRBV6-5 14 NA TGTGCCAGCAGTCCCCTGAATCTAAATGAAAAACTGTTTTTT CASSPLNLNEKLFF
NA TRBJ1-2 TRBV7-2 13 NA TGTGCCAGCAGCCCGGGTCCGAGCTATGGCTACACCTTC CASSPGPSYGYTF
few TRBJ2-7 TRBV14 12 NA TGTGCCAGCAAAAATGGTGAGGGAAAGCAGTACTTC CASKNGEGKQYF
NA TRBJ2-2 TRBV9 14 NA TGTGCCAGCAGCGTAGTCTGGCGGACCGGGGAGCTGTTTTTT CASSVVWRTGELFF
NA TRBJ2-7 TRBV14 15 NA TGTGCCAGCAGCCTTAGCAGCGCCGGACACTACGAGCAGTACTTC CASSLSSAGHYEQYF
NA TRBJ1-1 TRBV12-3/TRBV12-4 13 NA TGTGCCAGCAGTTTTGACAGAAACACTGAAGCTTTCTTT CASSFDRNTEAFF
NA TRBJ1-2 TRBV18 16 NA TGTGCCAGCTCCTTCCGGGGCGAGGGAATAATTCATGGCTACACCTTC CASSFRGEGIIHGYTF
once TRBJ2-2 TRBV19 17 NA TGTGCCAGTAGTATCGTGGGACCCGGGTTTGGGACCGGGGAGCTGTTTTTT CASSIVGPGFGTGELFF
NA TRBJ2-5 TRBV4-3 14 NA TGCGCCAGCAGCCAAGACCCCCTTGGGGAGACCCAGTACTTC CASSQDPLGETQYF
few TRBJ1-5 TRBV28 15 NA TGTGCCAGCAGTTTAATGGCCAGGGAGCATCAGCCCCAGCATTTT CASSLMAREHQPQHF
NA TRBJ1-3 TRBV19 16 NA TGTGCCAGTAGTACTCGACAGAGGACGGCTGGAAACACCATATATTTT CASSTRQRTAGNTIYF
NA TRBJ2-7 TRBV18 14 NA TGTGCCAGCTCACTCAGACAGGACTCCTACGAGCAGTACTTC CASSLRQDSYEQYF
NA TRBJ1-1 TRBV5-1 14 NA TGCGCCAGCAGAGTGGTCATCAGTGGAAATGAAGCTTTCTTT CASRVVISGNEAFF
NA TRBJ2-6 TRBV19 17 TRBD2 TGTGCCAGTAGACAGCTAGCGGGGATAGATGGGGCCAACGTCCTGACTTTC CASRQLAGIDGANVLTF
NA TRBJ2-7 TRBV28 13 NA TGTGCCAGCAGTCCCCGATTAAAGTCCCAGCAGTACTTC CASSPRLKSQQYF
NA TRBJ2-7 TRBV24-1 13 NA TGTGCCACCAGTGACCCCGGACGCTACGAGCAGTACTTC CATSDPGRYEQYF
NA TRBJ2-1 TRBV7-2 15 TRBD2 TGTGCCAGCAGCACACTAGCGAGCTCCTACAATGAGCAGTTCTTC CASSTLASSYNEQFF
NA TRBJ1-1 TRBV30 12 NA TGTGCCTGGAGTGGAGACACAGCCGAAGCTTTCTTT CAWSGDTAEAFF
NA TRBJ1-4 TRBV5-6 18 TRBD1 TGTGCCAGCAGCCGTCCCGGGACAGGGAGGGGTGAAAATGAAAAACTGTTTTTT CASSRPGTGRGENEKLFF
NA TRBJ2-3 TRBV30 15 NA TGTGCCTGGAGTGTAATCGGTTGGAGCACAGATACGCAGTATTTT CAWSVIGWSTDTQYF
once TRBJ2-7 TRBV5-1 13 NA TGCGCCAGCAGCTTGGCGACGGCCAACGAGCAGTACTTC CASSLATANEQYF
few TRBJ1-3 TRBV9 14 NA TGTGCCAGCAGCGAAGGCCACTCTGGAAACACCATATATTTT CASSEGHSGNTIYF
NA TRBJ1-2 TRBV6-6 13 NA TGTGCCAGCAGCCCCGCGGGGGCAAGGGGCTACACCTTC CASSPAGARGYTF
NA TRBJ2-1 TRBV27 16 NA TGTGCCAGCAGTTTTTTAGGCGGCAACCTGGTAAATGAGCAGTTCTTC CASSFLGGNLVNEQFF
NA TRBJ1-1 TRBV6-4 14 TRBD1 TGTGCCAGCAGTGCCACCCCGGGACAGGGTGAAGCTTTCTTT CASSATPGQGEAFF
NA TRBJ1-1 TRBV6-6 13 NA TGTGCCAGCGTACGCGGCTCGAACACTGAAGCTTTCTTT CASVRGSNTEAFF